This note documents a single TCR beta chain sequence. Other DNA variants within this sample encode the same CDR3. This sample stems from a study of shared clonotypes between healthy human individuals. About the research overall: The cohort had two women and a few men, ages 18 to 49.

This CDR3 is 12 amino acids long. Per germline, CDR1 SQVTM and CDR2 ANQGSEA. The V and J ends lost 3 bases and 1 base respectively, with 6 bases between them. The split of CD4+ cells yielded CD45RA+ naive and CD45RA-negative memory subsets. In the authors' workflow: ImmunoSEQ only sent back junction sequences with no quality scores, so filtering was done differently. TCRdb's copy holds only in-frame clones and misses some; the assay was immunoSEQ multiplex PCR. The V and J calls and clone size come from that table; D and trimming were worked out from the DNA. The sample holds about 660,000 clones; about 74% are singletons and the top ten take approximately 1.8%.

The sample consisted of memory CD4+ T cells sorted from blood. Subset specified: CD45RA-negative fraction. The clonotype comes from a young woman in good health. The chain couples TRBV29-1 to TRBJ1-1; D is unclear. In DNA, the CDR3 is TGCAGCGTTGATGAGCAGAACACTGAAGCTTTCTTT. This translates into CSVDEQNTEAFF.